This T cell receptor beta chain was recovered during a study of T cells in women clearing cervical HPV infection. Study-wide context: Controls gave blood once infection was undetectable; cases at lesion identification.

The CDR3 sequence is 13 residues long. Germline V gene sequence: CDR1 MNHNS, CDR2 SASEGT. The germline V and J ends were trimmed by 3 bases and 8 bases, with 10 bases remaining between them. The repertoire was sequenced with immunoSEQ multiplex PCR; TCRdb's copy has only in-frame clones and lacks some. The listing contains some 25,000 clones. MY09/MY11 PCR detected cervical HPV DNA; dot-blot assigned genotypes. Study-wide findings and caveats: Unknown T-cell numbers per sample may underlie the richness differences.

As concerns this clone: Its antigen is undetermined. The read halts 3 residues ahead of the CDR3 end, with the missing end drawn from the germline J gene.

The chain links TRBV6-1 to TRBJ2-2; the D gene is possibly TRBD2 (5 bases). The source of this sequence is a woman between 18 and 70 years old with a cervical HPV16 infection that either progressed to CIN3+ or cleared (not recorded which). The source material was blood buffy coat. CDR3 region: CASSDGLAGELFF. The CDR3 bases that were read are TGTGCCAGCAGTGACGGACTGGCGGGGGAG.